The TCR beta chain under discussion was sequenced for a study of PD-1 blockade in classical Hodgkin lymphoma. V was cut by 0 bases and J by 4 bases, with 13 bases left in between. CDR1 and CDR2 from the germline V gene are SGHNT and YYREEE (reference sequence). There are 15 residues in the CDR3. The sample's time point: cycle 4 day 1 (C4D1), after more than five weeks of nivolumab. Each patient's relapse followed autologous stem cell transplantation, and brentuximab vedotin exposure varied. Only in-frame clones appear in the TCRdb table, and some are missing; sequencing was by immunoSEQ multiplex PCR. In the table there are roughly 40,000 clones, just over 65% of which are singletons.

The sample was peripheral blood mononuclear cells (PBMCs), taken before the fourth cycle of nivolumab. The origin of this receptor is a human donor with classical Hodgkin lymphoma. The chain joins TRBV5-4 to TRBJ1-1, with a possible D match to TRBD1 (6 bases). This CDR3 is CASSLDLGGGTEAFF. The CDR3 DNA is TGTGCCAGCAGCTTGGATTTGGGGGGCGGCACTGAAGCTTTCTTT.